One and the same sample provided the 9 T cell receptor beta chains below, sequenced in a study of CD8+ T cells in alopecia areata. Extraction of RNA preceded its reverse transcription into cDNA, which served as the sequencing template. The table came from immunoSEQ multiplex PCR; TCRdb's copy has only in-frame clones and leaves some out. Among 120,000 or so clones listed, roughly 58% were seen once. Source: CD4+ T cells sorted from blood, taken at week 0. These receptors were taken from a human donor with alopecia areata.

This chain uses TRBV5-4 with TRBJ2-7; 9 bases fit TRBD1. V trimming: 0 bases; J trimming: 5 bases; junction bases outside the gene matches: 6. Germline CDR1 is SGHNT and CDR2 is YYREEE (reference sequence). The CDR3 is made up of 15 amino acids. CDR3 amino acids: CASSLDRGQFDEQYF. DNA for the CDR3: TGTGCCAGCAGCTTGGACAGGGGGCAGTTTGACGAGCAGTACTTC.

The V and J genes are TRBV9 and TRBJ1-1, with TRBD1 as a possible D gene (5 bases). The V end was cut by 0 bases, the J end by 8 bases, with 11 bases between. The CDR3 runs 13 residues. The V gene's germline CDR1 is SGDLS and CDR2 YYNGEE. This CDR3 reads CASSVGAGSEAFF. In nucleotides, the CDR3 is TGTGCCAGCAGCGTAGGAGCAGGGTCGGAAGCTTTCTTT.

The chain links TRBV6-6 to TRBJ2-3; 8 nucleotides align to TRBD1. Germline V gene sequence: CDR1 MNHNY, CDR2 SVGAGI (reference sequence). V lost 0 bases and J lost 6; bases outside the gene matches: 2. The CDR3 contains 14 residues. Here the CDR3 reads CASSYSDRDDTQYF. In DNA form, the CDR3 reads TGTGCCAGCAGTTACTCGGACAGGGATGATACGCAGTATTTT.

The chain joins TRBV2 to TRBJ2-1; 9 nucleotides align to TRBD1. The CDR3 covers 13 residues. The ends lost 6 bases at V and 9 bases at J; junction bases unmatched: 6. Germline V gene data show CDR1 as SNHLY and CDR2 as FYNNEI. CDR3 in amino acids: CASRPGQGLEQFF. The CDR3 nucleotides are TGTGCCAGCAGGCCGGGACAGGGCCTTGAGCAGTTCTTC.

This clone has only one observation. V is TRBV7-2 and J is TRBJ1-6, with a tentative D call TRBD1 (5 bases). CDR3 size: 13 residues. The germline V gene encodes CDR1 SGHTA and CDR2 FQGNSA. The V end lost 0 bases, the J end lost 12 bases, and 9 bases lay between the germline ends. The CDR3 is CASSLAPGEPLHF. CDR3 bases: TGTGCCAGCAGCTTAGCGCCGGGGGAACCCCTCCACTTT.

The V gene is TRBV7-9, the J gene TRBJ1-1; D may be TRBD1 (6 bases). The CDR3 consists of 19 residues. Deletions cut 8 bases from V and 1 base from J, with 29 bases between. Germline CDR1 is SEHNR and CDR2 is FQNEAQ (reference sequence). CDR3 region: CASGRGFRDGGIRNTEAFF. In nucleotides, the CDR3 is TGTGCCAGCGGTAGGGGGTTTCGGGACGGAGGTATTCGGAACACTGAAGCTTTCTTT. Variable domain in full (rest from reference TRBV7-9 and TRBJ1-1): DTGVSQNPRHKITKRGQNVTFRCDPISEHNRLYWYRQTLGQGPEFLTYFQNEAQLEKSRLLSDRFSAERPKGSFSTLEIQRTEQGDSAMYLCASGRGFRDGGIRNTEAFFGQGTRLTVV.

The V gene is TRBV5-1, the J gene TRBJ1-2; 9 positions match TRBD1. The CDR3 runs 15 residues. Per the germline V gene, CDR1 is SGHRS and CDR2 is YFSETQ. V trimming: 3 bases; J trimming: 3 bases; junction bases outside the gene matches: 6. For the CDR3, the DNA is TGCGCCAGCAGCTCCGGGACAGGGATCGACTATGGCTACACCTTC. It is translated as CASSSGTGIDYGYTF.

This chain links TRBV5-1 with TRBJ1-1, with 9 bases aligning to TRBD1. With 2 bases clipped from V and 4 bases from J, the junction kept 9 bases outside the gene matches. Germline CDR1 reads SGHRS; CDR2 reads YFSETQ. CDR3 length: 16 amino acids. Here the CDR3 reads CASSFAGTGPTTEAFF. The CDR3 bases are TGCGCCAGCAGCTTCGCCGGGACAGGGCCGACCACTGAAGCTTTCTTT.

This sequence joins TRBV5-4 and TRBJ2-5; D not certain. This CDR3 is 14 amino acids long. The germline V gene encodes CDR1 SGHNT and CDR2 YYREEE (reference sequence). The V end lost 1 base, the J end lost 1 base, and 8 bases lay between the germline ends. As DNA, the CDR3 is TGTGCCAGCAGCTTGCCAGATGGCCAAGAGACCCAGTACTTC. Its translation is CASSLPDGQETQYF.